The 2 T cell receptor beta chains presented below share a single source sample, sequenced in a study of blood T cell repertoires in COVID-19. TCRdb's copy holds only in-frame clones and misses some; the assay was immunoSEQ multiplex PCR. The data contain about 79,000 clones, 85% to 90% of them singletons. The sequencing input was peripheral blood. The receptors were gathered from a man between 65 and 85 years old with active or convalescent COVID-19.

This clone was found once. The chain is built from TRBV25-1 and TRBJ2-1, with D perhaps matching TRBD1 (6 bases). This CDR3 has 14 amino acids. V gave up 4 bases and J gave up 10 bases, with 17 bases separating them. The germline CDR1 and CDR2 sequences are MGHDK and SYGVNS. The CDR3 protein is CASSGWLKRGEQFF. CDR3 sequence (DNA): TGTGCCAGCAGTGGGTGGCTCAAAAGGGGGGAGCAGTTCTTC.

The chain is built from TRBV12-5 and TRBJ1-5, with D perhaps matching TRBD1 (5 bases). V lost 6 bases, J lost 2 bases, and 8 bases lay in between. CDR1 and CDR2 from the germline V gene are LGHNT and FRNRAP. This CDR3 contains 13 residues. In DNA, the CDR3 is TGTGCTAGTGGATGGGGGGGCAATCAGCCCCAGCATTTT. As protein: CASGWGGNQPQHF.